Below, 21 T cell receptor beta chains from the same sample are listed, as sequenced in a study of blood T cell repertoires in COVID-19. Sequenced by immunoSEQ multiplex PCR; TCRdb stores in-frame clones only, minus some. The sample holds about 150,000 clones, around 91% seen once. Sequencing was done on a sample of peripheral blood. The receptors stem from a woman aged 40 to 50 with acute or convalescent COVID-19.

The CDR3 loop reads CASGSGQDITYEQYF. Here the CDR3 DNA reads TGTGCTAGTGGTTCCGGACAGGACATTACCTACGAGCAGTACTTC. The gene calls are TRBV12-5 and TRBJ2-7; TRBD1 matches 7 bases. CDR1 is LGHNT and CDR2 is FRNRAP in the germline V gene. The CDR3 has 15 residues. The V segment lost 4 bases and the J segment 2 bases; nucleotides outside the gene matches: 8.

The chain joins TRBV12-2 to TRBJ1-6; the DNA was not compared with TRBD1, the D call given in the table. TRBV12-2 is a recognized pseudogene. The CDR3 covers 16 residues. CDR3 DNA sequence: TGTGCAAGTCAAGACCGACGGGACAAATGTGATTCACCCCTCCACTTT. As protein: CASQDRRDKCDSPLHF.

V gene TRBV12-3 or TRBV12-4 combines with J gene TRBJ1-2; 8 bases align to TRBD1. V lost 4 bases, J lost 8 bases, and 6 bases stayed unmatched. The CDR3 has 13 amino acids. In DNA form, the CDR3 reads TGTGCCAGCAGTTACAGGGGGTTGTGGGGCTACACCTTC. Translation: CASSYRGLWGYTF.

This rearrangement joins TRBV6-5 to TRBJ2-1; D possibly corresponds to TRBD1 (5 bases). The germline CDR1 and CDR2 sequences are MNHEY and SVGAGI. The germline V and J ends were trimmed by 5 bases and 0 bases, with 11 bases remaining between them. The CDR3 has 15 residues. The chain's CDR3 is CASSPDSISYNEQFF. CDR3 coding DNA: TGTGCCAGCAGTCCAGACAGCATCTCCTACAATGAGCAGTTCTTC.

The rearrangement uses TRBV28 and TRBJ1-3; TRBD1 aligns across 7 bases. CDR1 and CDR2 (germline): MDHEN, SYDVKM. Trimming at V came to 5 bases and at J to 9 bases, leaving 7 bases not matched to a gene. The CDR3 has 13 residues. The CDR3 protein is CASSQTGERTIYF. Here the CDR3 DNA reads TGTGCCAGCAGTCAAACAGGGGAGCGCACCATATATTTT.

This sequence joins TRBV2 and TRBJ1-2; 9 bases align to TRBD1. V was pared by 10 bases and J by 6 bases, with 6 bases of the junction left unmatched. The CDR3 contains 12 residues. Germline lookup yields CDR1 SNHLY and CDR2 FYNNEI. CDR3 sequence: CATKQGADGYTF. The CDR3 DNA reads as TGTGCCACCAAACAGGGGGCTGATGGCTACACCTTC.

The chain carries TRBV3-1 (or the pseudogene TRBV3-2) and TRBJ1-6; 8 nucleotides align to TRBD1. Germline V lookup: CDR1 LGHDT, CDR2 YNNKEL (reference sequence). The trim removed 7 bases at V and 8 bases at J, leaving 4 bases unmatched. This CDR3 contains 13 residues. CDR3 protein: CASNRGGDSPLHF. The CDR3 DNA is TGTGCCAGCAACAGGGGGGGCGATTCACCCCTCCACTTT.

The rearrangement joins TRBV7-9 to TRBJ2-3; a weak D match, TRBD2 (5 bases). Trimming pared 4 bases from V and 4 bases from J, leaving 9 bases between. The CDR3 runs 13 residues. CDR1 is SEHNR, CDR2 FQNEAQ, per germline (reference sequence). CDR3 protein: CASSSDFPDTQYF. The CDR3, as DNA: TGTGCCAGCAGCTCGGACTTCCCAGATACGCAGTATTTT.

The V call is TRBV4-1, the J call TRBJ2-1; possible D gene TRBD2, 6 bases. V was cut by 3 bases and J by 1 base, with 13 bases left in between. Germline values: CDR1 MGHRA, CDR2 YSYEKL. The length of the CDR3 is 16 residues. In DNA form, the CDR3 reads TGCGCCAGCAGCCACCGAGCGGGCGTGTCCTACAATGAGCAGTTCTTC. This codes for CASSHRAGVSYNEQFF.

The V and J genes are TRBV29-1 and TRBJ2-7; 9 bases match TRBD1. The CDR3 length is 19 residues. The junction had 25 bases not matched to a gene; V was cut back by 7 bases and J by 3 bases. Germline lookup yields CDR1 SQVTM and CDR2 ANQGSEA. In nucleotides, the CDR3 is TGCAGCGCCGTGACGCTCCGAATGGACAGGGGCGAAGTGTTCTACGAGCAGTACTTC. Translating gives CSAVTLRMDRGEVFYEQYF.

The chain is built from TRBV7-8 and TRBJ2-3; TRBD2 matches at 9 bases. The V gene end was trimmed by 2 bases and the J gene end by 3 bases; junction bases not matched to a gene: 9. CDR3 length: 17 residues. The V gene's germline CDR1 is SGHVS and CDR2 FQNEAQ. The CDR3 DNA reads TGTGCCAGCAGCTTAAGCGGTAGCGGGGGAGGTACAGATACGCAGTATTTT. It specifies CASSLSGSGGGTDTQYF.

The rearrangement joins TRBV23-1 to TRBJ2-6; maybe TRBD1 (5 bases). TRBV23-1 is treated as an ORF (open reading frame) with a function not yet certain. CDR3 length: 16 amino acids. V gave up 3 bases and J gave up 0 bases, with 9 bases separating them. The CDR3, as DNA: TGCGCCAGCAGTCACCCGACAGTCTCTGGGGCCAACGTCCTGACTTTC. This encodes CASSHPTVSGANVLTF.

The rearrangement uses TRBV10-3 and TRBJ2-6, with D uncertain. Trimming stripped 3 bases from V and 4 bases from J, with 13 bases between. This CDR3 contains 16 residues. Germline CDR1 reads ENHRY; CDR2 reads SYGVKD. The CDR3 is CAISDPYHYGANVLTF. DNA for the CDR3: TGTGCCATCAGTGATCCCTATCATTACGGGGCCAACGTCCTGACTTTC.

This chain uses TRBV7-2 with TRBJ2-1; 7 bases fit TRBD1. The V segment lost 1 base and the J segment 6 bases; nucleotides outside the gene matches: 6. This CDR3 has 15 amino acids. CDR1 is SGHTA and CDR2 is FQGNSA in the germline V gene. The CDR3 spells CASSLGDRVANEQFF. Here the CDR3 DNA reads TGTGCCAGCAGCTTAGGAGACAGGGTTGCCAATGAGCAGTTCTTC.

The chain is built from TRBV5-4 and TRBJ1-1; 9 bases map to TRBD1. CDR3 length: 17 residues. Germline V CDR1 and CDR2: SGHNT, YYREEE (reference sequence). V dropped 5 bases and J dropped 4; count of bases not matched to a gene: 15. This CDR3 is CASSSTGGYSPGTEAFF. The CDR3 DNA is TGTGCCAGCAGTTCAACAGGGGGCTATTCGCCGGGCACTGAAGCTTTCTTT. The whole variable domain, remainder taken from reference TRBV5-4 and TRBJ1-1, is ETGVTQSPTHLIKTRGQQVTLRCSSQSGHNTVSWYQQALGQGPQFIFQYYREEENGRGNFPPRFSGLQFPNYSSELNVNALELDDSALYLCASSSTGGYSPGTEAFFGQGTRLTVV.

J is TRBJ1-4 and V is TRBV7-6; D perhaps matches TRBD1 (5 bases). Deletions cut 1 base from V and 10 bases from J, with 16 bases between. The CDR3 length is 15 residues. Germline V gives CDR1 SGHVS, CDR2 FNYEAQ. The CDR3 protein is CASSLDGGGTGKLFF. In DNA, the CDR3 is TGTGCCAGCAGCTTAGATGGGGGGGGAACCGGAAAACTGTTTTTT.

The V gene is TRBV9, the J gene TRBJ1-1; 9 positions match TRBD1. This CDR3 is built from 14 residues. Germline CDR1 SGDLS, CDR2 YYNGEE. The trim removed 3 bases at V and 4 bases at J, leaving 4 bases unmatched. In nucleotides, the CDR3 is TGTGCCAGCAGCGGGGGACAGGGAGTCACTGAAGCTTTCTTT. Its translation is CASSGGQGVTEAFF. Complete variable domain (other parts from reference TRBV9 and TRBJ1-1): DSGVTQTPKHLITATGQRVTLRCSPRSGDLSVYWYQQSLDQGLQFLIQYYNGEERAKGNILERFSAQQFPDLHSELNLSSLELGDSALYFCASSGGQGVTEAFFGQGTRLTVV.

The gene calls are TRBV7-3 and TRBJ1-1, with TRBD1 identical over 7 bases. With V trimmed by 5 bases and J by 4 bases, 7 bases remained unmatched. The CDR3 is 14 amino acids. Germline V gene data show CDR1 as SGHTA and CDR2 as FQGTGA. The CDR3 is CASSDTGAATEAFF. For the CDR3, the DNA is TGTGCCAGCAGCGATACAGGGGCCGCCACTGAAGCTTTCTTT.

The chain combines TRBV5-1 with TRBJ2-7; 10 nucleotides align to TRBD2. The J segment lost 3 bases and the V segment lost 3 bases, leaving 9 bases of the junction unmatched. The germline V gene encodes CDR1 SGHRS and CDR2 YFSETQ. The CDR3 spans 16 residues. In DNA form, the CDR3 reads TGCGCCAGCAGCTCCCCCCGACTAGCGGGCGACTACGAGCAGTACTTC. It specifies CASSSPRLAGDYEQYF.

This sequence joins TRBV3-1 (or the pseudogene TRBV3-2) and TRBJ1-4; possibly TRBD1 for D (6 bases). The CDR3 totals 13 residues. The germline CDR1 and CDR2 sequences are LGHDT and YNNKEL (reference sequence). With 5 bases removed from V and 5 bases from J, the gap between germline ends came to 9 bases. CDR3 bases: TGTGCCAGCAGCGACAGGAGAAATGAAAAACTGTTTTTT. Amino acid sequence: CASSDRRNEKLFF.

The chain joins TRBV5-1 to TRBJ2-2, with 8 bases that match TRBD2. The V segment lost 4 bases and the J segment 4 bases; nucleotides outside the gene matches: 6. CDR1 and CDR2 (germline): SGHRS, YFSETQ. The length of the CDR3 is 15 residues. DNA for the CDR3: TGCGCCAGCAGCGGCGGGGGGCCTAGCACCGGGGAGCTGTTTTTT. Its protein is CASSGGGPSTGELFF.